Sequencing of this T cell receptor beta chain was carried out in a study of regulatory T cells in long-lasting Graves disease (dated by TCRdb to about 2021). Context from the whole study: Antithyroid drugs had been taken for less than 3 months by newly diagnosed Graves' disease patients. Persistent Graves' disease patients were compared with newly diagnosed Graves' disease patients by peripheral blood TCR sequencing and RNA sequencing. The study took place in China and was registered as a clinical trial. A total of some 35 samples underwent TCR sequencing, from roughly 13 patients with persistent Graves' disease and some 20 patients with newly diagnosed Graves' disease.

Library method: multiplex PCR. These reads were obtained on an Illumina HiSeq 4000. TCR beta libraries were built with iRepertoire HTBI primers and Arm-PCR amplification of CDR3 regions. PCR products were gel purified before sequencing. The authors' analysis ran thus. Gene usage analysis of CDR3 amino acid clonotypes used the 60 to 80 TRBV and more than 13 TRBJ segments found across samples. COPE and FqMerger were used to merge filtered high-quality paired reads into contigs. BLAST was used to align contigs to IMGT TRBV, TRBD and TRBJ reference genes, and CDR3 was defined according to IMGT. Highly expanded clones were defined as clonotypes with a frequency above 0.1%. Shannon entropy was used to measure repertoire diversity, and the Gini coefficient was used to measure V-J evenness. A clonotype was considered public if more than one individual shared it. Through fastp at Q25 and MiXCR, TCRdb rebuilt clones from the public reads, retaining in-frame beta chains. Rows are unified per CDR3 protein, each entry keeping the most common DNA and genes. TCRdb's processing, not the authors' own work, is the source of the V and J calls. This sample holds over 200,000 distinct CDR3 sequences; 18% were observed only once. Jointly, the top ten make up 14% of the sample.

This sample's time point label indicates: newly diagnosed GD, antithyroid drugs for less than 3 months. For both TCR sequencing and RNA sequencing, RNA was extracted from PBMCs in TRIzol. Graves' disease was diagnosed according to American Thyroid Association guidelines. Patients were recruited from an endocrinology department in Xi'an, China. Each patient gave roughly 10 milliliters of peripheral blood, collected in an EDTA anticoagulant tube. Ficoll Paque Plus density gradient separation was used to isolate PBMCs, and no further T cell sorting was performed. An Agilent 2100 Bioanalyzer and agarose gel were used to assess RNA quality, and a NanoDrop 2000 was used to measure RNA concentration. This clonotype has at least ten counts. Its specific antigen is unknown. The input lacks base qualities; no much larger clone sits a single base away. Study-wide conclusions, independent of this receptor: Persistent patients shared more public clonotypes among themselves (roughly 2,700) than newly diagnosed patients did (more than 950). Because the primary lesion, thyroid tissue, could not be accessed, the study looked at peripheral blood alone. Sequencing and analysis were limited to the TCR beta chain. The authors acknowledged the small sample size as a limitation that may reduce accuracy. Compared with newly diagnosed patients, patients with persistent Graves' disease had lower TCR Shannon entropy and fewer highly expanded clones, which suggests clonal expansion.

The same data also went into a second study, on T cells in Graves' hyperthyroidism and ophthalmopathy. Drawing on the second study: Stable Graves' hyperthyroidism was defined as the absence of progression to ophthalmopathy over 18 months of follow-up. Hyperthyroidism patients were aged 18 to 65 years and newly diagnosed, with disease duration of less than 2 months. Any patient with an uncontrolled infection, another autoimmune disease, pregnancy or lactation was excluded. Diagnoses were established on the basis of clinical symptoms, serum thyroxine and TRAb, thyroid ultrasound, and orbital computed tomography. A first-round RT-PCR of the TCR CDR3 used the HTBI primer set with the Qiagen OneStep RT-PCR kit. Most expanded thyroid clonotypes (frequency above 0.001) were also detected in blood, suggesting blood repertoires may reflect thyroid immune responses. A model built on a 13 V-J signature distinguished ophthalmopathy from stable hyperthyroidism, reaching approximately 89% sensitivity and under 84% specificity in cross-validation and 80%/75% in testing. In validation, progression to ophthalmopathy was predicted by the model with 70.59% sensitivity and roughly 72% specificity, a median of roughly 6 months before onset. A discovery cohort of about a hundred patients, 43 with Graves' ophthalmopathy and 57 with stable Graves' hyperthyroidism, was used to find distinguishing TCR V-J signatures. An independent validation cohort of fewer than 20 hyperthyroidism patients and 17 patients who later progressed to ophthalmopathy tested prospective prediction of ophthalmopathy. The roughly 94 discovery patients were randomly split 7:3 into training and test sets. In several Graves' hyperthyroidism patients, the study also compared T-cell repertoires from thyroid tissue with T-cell repertoires from blood. Following sampling, methimazole starting at 30 mg daily was given to hyperthyroidism patients, and high-dose intravenous methylprednisolone was given to ophthalmopathy patients. Libraries were constructed in a second round of multiplex PCR, after which size selection and purification were carried out. Libraries were sequenced paired-end with 100 bp reads on an Illumina HiSeq2000. Raw data were processed with SOAPnuke, discarding reads with adapters, uncalled bases, mean Phred below 15, or no exact constant-primer or identifier match. COPE v1.2.5 was used to merge high-quality paired reads, and clonotypes were defined as unique nucleotide sequences. MiTCR v1.1 was used to align the clonotypes against IMGT TRBV, TRBD and TRBJ reference segments. Analysis was restricted to V-J combinations with a frequency above 0.0001, which covered roughly 99% of repertoires. A TCS score was defined as the ratio between F50 (clonal expansion) and ExV (chaos), using BLOSUM62-based TCRdist between CDR3 peptides within each V-J. Welch's t-statistics and random forest reduced fewer than 550 V-J features to some 14, which were used in a naive Bayes classifier (R e1071). Sample size was not statistically predetermined, and investigators were not blinded to group allocation. TCR Vbeta CDR3 sequencing of around 130 peripheral blood samples (more than 40 ophthalmopathy, over 70 hyperthyroidism and roughly 17 progressor patients) is reported in the paper.

The receptor was isolated from a woman aged 30 to 39 with Graves disease. Donor details come from another sample of the same person, matched by shared clones. The material sequenced was peripheral blood mononuclear cells (PBMCs), taken at new diagnosis, from a patient treated with antithyroid drugs.

Read as DNA, the sequence is TGTGCCAGCAGCTCTGCCCCCGGGACAGGAGGAGGTACTGAAGCTTTCTTT. This translates into CASSSAPGTGGGTEAFF. The chain is assembled from TRBV11-2 and TRBJ1-1, with TRBD1 matching 8 junction bases. Sequences SGHAT (CDR1) and FQNNGV (CDR2) are obtained from the germline V gene. The junction shows trimming of 4 bases on V and 5 bases on J, and the gene matches do not reach 15 bases of it. The CDR3 goes from the cysteine to the phenylalanine over 17 residues. The CDR3 DNA has 51 bases and is translated from base 1.